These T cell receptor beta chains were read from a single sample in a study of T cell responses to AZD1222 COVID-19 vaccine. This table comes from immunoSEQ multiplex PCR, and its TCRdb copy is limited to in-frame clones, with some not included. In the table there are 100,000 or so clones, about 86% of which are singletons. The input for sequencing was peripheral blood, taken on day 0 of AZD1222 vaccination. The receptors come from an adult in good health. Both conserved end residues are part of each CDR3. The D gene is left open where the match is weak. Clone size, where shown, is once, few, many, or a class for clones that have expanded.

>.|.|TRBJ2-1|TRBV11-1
TGTGCCAGCAGCCCGGGACTTTCGCAGTTCTTC
CASSPGLSQFF
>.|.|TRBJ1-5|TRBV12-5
TGTGCTAGTGGTCTCCCTCGGGGCAGACAGCCCCAGCATTTT
CASGLPRGRQPQHF
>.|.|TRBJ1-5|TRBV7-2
TGTGCCAGCAGTTACAGGGACCGGCCCCAGCATTTT
CASSYRDRPQHF
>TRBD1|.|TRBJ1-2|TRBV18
TGTGCCAGCATCCGGGACAGGGGGGATGGCTACACCTTC
CASIRDRGDGYTF
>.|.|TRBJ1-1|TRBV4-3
TGCGCCAGCAGCCAAGGACTACGGCCGAACACTGAAGCTTTCTTT
CASSQGLRPNTEAFF
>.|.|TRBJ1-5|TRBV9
TGTGCCAGCAGCGAACATAGCAATCAGCCCCAGCATTTT
CASSEHSNQPQHF
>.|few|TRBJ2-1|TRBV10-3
TGTGCCATCAGTGAAAGGGGTCAGGGCAGGGAGCAGTTCTTC
CAISERGQGREQFF
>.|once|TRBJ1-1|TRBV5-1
TGCGCCAGCAGCTTCGCAGTCAGGGTTGGGAGCACTGAAGCTTTCTTT
CASSFAVRVGSTEAFF
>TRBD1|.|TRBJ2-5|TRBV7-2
TGTGCCAGCAGCCACCGACAGGGGGAGGAGACCCAGTACTTC
CASSHRQGEETQYF
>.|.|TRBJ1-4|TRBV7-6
TGTGCCAGCAGCCCTAGGGGAAGTCCAACTAATGAAAAACTGTTTTTT
CASSPRGSPTNEKLFF
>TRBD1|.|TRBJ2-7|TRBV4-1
TGCGCCAGCAGCCAAGTTACAGGGGGCGAGCAGTACTTC
CASSQVTGGEQYF
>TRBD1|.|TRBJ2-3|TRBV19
TGTGCCAGTAGCCGTAGACAGGGGGTAGATACGCAGTATTTT
CASSRRQGVDTQYF
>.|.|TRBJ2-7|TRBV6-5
TGTGCCAGCTCAGGAGGGGGGGGAGGTGGCTACGAGCAGTACTTT
CASSGGGGGGYEQYF
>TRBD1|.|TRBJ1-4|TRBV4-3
TGCGCCAGCAGCCAAGGTCCGCAGGGGGCGCAGGAAAAACTGTTTTTT
CASSQGPQGAQEKLFF
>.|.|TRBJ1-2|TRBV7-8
TGTGCCAGCAGCTTAGACAGGGCCTATGGCTACACCTTC
CASSLDRAYGYTF
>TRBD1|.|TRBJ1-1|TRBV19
TGTGCCAGTAGCGGACAGGCCAACTCCAACACTGAAGCTTTCTTT
CASSGQANSNTEAFF
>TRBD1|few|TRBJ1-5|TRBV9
TGTGCCAGCAGTTATTCCGGGACAGGCGATCAGCCCCAGCATTTT
CASSYSGTGDQPQHF
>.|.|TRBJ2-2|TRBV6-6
TGTGCCAGCAGTTACCAAGTACCCCCCACCGGGGAGCTGTTTTTT
CASSYQVPPTGELFF
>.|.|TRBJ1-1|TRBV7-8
TGTGCCAGCAGCATCACGGGAACTATGAACACTGAAGCTTTCTTT
CASSITGTMNTEAFF
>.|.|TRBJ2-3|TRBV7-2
TGTGCCAGCAGCCCCCGACCAGGGGTTACGCAGTATTTT
CASSPRPGVTQYF
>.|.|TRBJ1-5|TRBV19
TGTGCCAGTAGTGCCCAACCTCCCGGACTGTACAATCAGCCCCAGCATTTT
CASSAQPPGLYNQPQHF
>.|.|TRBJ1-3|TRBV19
TGTGCCAGTGGGGCTGCTGGAAACACCATATATTTT
CASGAAGNTIYF
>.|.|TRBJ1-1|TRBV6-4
TGTGCCAGCAGCCCTGGGCCTTGGACTGAAGCTTTCTTT
CASSPGPWTEAFF
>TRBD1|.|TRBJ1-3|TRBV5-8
TGTGCCAGCAGCTTGGAACGGTGGACAGGGGGCGGAAACACCATATATTTT
CASSLERWTGGGNTIYF
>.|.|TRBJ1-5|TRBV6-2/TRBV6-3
TGTGCCAGCAGTTACGGGGGCCTACAGGTGGCCCTTTTT
CASSYGGLQVALF